Below are 27 T cell receptor beta chains sequenced from a single sample in a study of regulatory T cells in long-lasting Graves disease. The time point here: newly diagnosed GD, antithyroid drugs for less than 3 months. RNA from PBMCs was the source of the TCR library. Investigators prepared the TCR beta libraries by applying iRepertoire HTBI primers and Arm-PCR of CDR3 regions. A single record per CDR3 protein comes from TCRdb applying MiXCR to the multiplex PCR reads. The table records roughly 360,000 distinct CDR3 sequences, approximately 12% of them present only once. The sample was also reused in another study, on T cells in Graves' hyperthyroidism and ophthalmopathy.

The material was peripheral blood mononuclear cells (PBMCs), obtained at new diagnosis, from a patient treated with antithyroid drugs. The receptors here all came from a woman between 18 and 29 years old with Graves disease.

This clonotype has a count of ten or more. The chain carries TRBV7-9 and TRBJ1-1, with D unresolved. Per the germline V gene, CDR1 is SEHNR and CDR2 is FQNEAQ (reference sequence). The V end was cut by 2 bases, the J end by 3 bases, with 10 bases between. The length of the CDR3 is 14 residues. CDR3 sequence: CASSLIQTDTEAFF. The CDR3 region has the DNA TGTGCCAGCAGCTTAATTCAGACGGACACTGAAGCTTTCTTT.

This clonotype has more than one count but fewer than ten. The V and J genes are TRBV12-3 or TRBV12-4 and TRBJ2-1, with 12 bases that match TRBD2. CDR3 length: 18 amino acids. V shed 5 bases, J shed 3 bases, and the junction held 11 bases outside the gene matches. The CDR3 reads CASSPRLTSGRDYNEQFF. The CDR3 nucleotides read TGTGCCAGCAGTCCCCGGCTGACTAGCGGGAGAGACTACAATGAGCAGTTCTTC.

This clonotype was picked up a small number of times. The chain employs TRBV7-9 and TRBJ1-1; 8 bases fit TRBD1. The CDR3 runs to 15 residues. The germline CDR1 and CDR2 sequences are SEHNR and FQNEAQ (reference sequence). V dropped 5 bases and J dropped 10; count of bases not matched to a gene: 15. CDR3 sequence reads: CASSPRDRLNSGAFF. The CDR3 DNA follows: TGTGCCAGCAGCCCCCGGGACAGGCTCAATTCCGGAGCTTTCTTT. Full variable domain (remainder filled in from reference TRBV7-9 and TRBJ1-1): DTGVSQNPRHKITKRGQNVTFRCDPISEHNRLYWYRQTLGQGPEFLTYFQNEAQLEKSRLLSDRFSAERPKGSFSTLEIQRTEQGDSAMYLCASSPRDRLNSGAFFGQGTRLTVV.

This clonotype was recorded many times. The chain employs TRBV20-1 and TRBJ1-4; D remains unclear. CDR3 size: 13 residues. The ends were cut back, 0 bases at V and 5 bases at J, with 7 bases in the middle. The V gene's germline CDR1 is DFQATT and CDR2 SNEGSKA (reference sequence). The CDR3: CSARDVSNEKLFF. CDR3 in DNA: TGCAGTGCTAGAGATGTGTCAAATGAAAAACTGTTTTTT.

In this sample, this clonotype turned up many times. The gene calls are TRBV5-1 and TRBJ2-1; 10 nucleotides agree with TRBD1. The CDR3 has 14 residues. Losses at the gene ends were 2 bases for V and 8 bases for J; bases not matched to a gene: 4. Looked up from germline, CDR1 is SGHRS and CDR2 is YFSETQ. CDR3: CASSFGQGVYEQFF. As DNA, the CDR3 is TGCGCCAGCAGCTTCGGACAGGGGGTTTATGAGCAGTTCTTC.

The sample holds a few counts of this clonotype. A much larger clone differs from this one at a single base, so this may be a read error. CDR3: CASSLQPNQVYDEQFF. The CDR3 nucleotides read TGTGCCAGCAGTCTGCAGCCCAATCAGGTCTACGATGAGCAGTTCTTC. The gene calls are TRBV6-2 or TRBV6-3 and TRBJ2-1; D gene ambiguous. The CDR3 spans 16 residues. Germline V gene data show CDR1 as MNHEY and CDR2 as SVGEGT.

This clonotype was seen many times. V gene TRBV6-1 combines with J gene TRBJ2-7; D unresolved. Germline-derived CDR1 and CDR2 are MNHNS and SASEGT. V lost 5 bases and J 3 bases, leaving 11 bases between the germline ends. CDR3 length: 13 residues. The CDR3 region is CASSPTSFYEQYV. The DNA for the CDR3 is TGTGCCAGCAGTCCCACATCGTTCTACGAGCAGTACGTC.

V and J are TRBV7-2 and TRBJ2-6; 7 bases agree with TRBD2. Germline loops: CDR1 SGHTA, CDR2 FQGNSA. The CDR3 loop spans 17 amino acids. The V gene end was trimmed by 5 bases and the J gene end by 4 bases; junction bases not matched to a gene: 11. As DNA, the CDR3 is TGTGCCAGCAGCCCCTTATTGTTTAGCGGGGGGGCCAACGTCCTGACTTTC. It translates to CASSPLLFSGGANVLTF. The full variable domain, rest sourced from reference TRBV7-2 and TRBJ2-6, is GAGVSQSPSNKVTEKGKDVELRCDPISGHTALYWYRQSLGQGLEFLIYFQGNSAPDKSGLPSDRFSAERTGGSVSTLTIQRTQQEDSAVYLCASSPLLFSGGANVLTFGAGSRLTVL.

This clonotype was seen a few times. The chain employs TRBV7-9 and TRBJ2-5; D might be TRBD2 (5 bases). The CDR3 contains 12 residues. The germline gives CDR1 SEHNR, CDR2 FQNEAQ (reference sequence). Trimming cost V 8 bases and J 2 bases, with 9 bases left between them. The CDR3 nucleotides read TGTGCCAGCGCGGGCCAACAAGAGACCCAGTACTTC. Its translation: CASAGQQETQYF.

This clonotype was counted ten times or more. This chain connects TRBV11-2 to TRBJ2-3; 10 bases agree with TRBD2. CDR3 size: 17 residues. Germline V lookup: CDR1 SGHAT, CDR2 FQNNGV. Trimming at V came to 1 base and at J to 2 bases, leaving 6 bases not matched to a gene. CDR3 sequence (DNA): TGTGCCAGCAGCTTAGGGACACTAGCGGGGATCACAGATACGCAGTATTTT. Amino acid sequence: CASSLGTLAGITDTQYF.

Concerning this clonotype itself: A read error may be the cause here, since a much bigger clone is one base away. The rearrangement joins TRBV27 to TRBJ2-5, with a possible D match to TRBD2 (5 bases). The germline V gene has CDR1 MNHEY and CDR2 SMNVEV (reference sequence). The V end was cut by 6 bases, the J end by 3 bases, with 8 bases between. CDR3 length equals 12 residues. The CDR3 region has the DNA TGTGCCAGCAGCGGGGATGAAGAGACCCAGTACTTC. Translation gives CASSGDEETQYF.

This clonotype was seen at least ten times. This chain joins TRBV29-1 and TRBJ2-5, with a weak D call TRBD1 (6 bases). CDR1 and CDR2 (germline): SQVTM, ANQGSEA. V was clipped by 3 bases and J by 6 bases, with 11 bases between them. The CDR3 extends over 12 amino acids. The CDR3 loop is CSVERGWKTQYF. For the CDR3, the DNA is TGCAGCGTTGAGAGGGGGTGGAAGACCCAGTACTTC.

As for this clonotype: Being one base from a much bigger clone, this may be a read error. This chain connects TRBV6-2 or TRBV6-3 to TRBJ1-4; 11 bases agree with TRBD1. The germline V gene has CDR1 MNHEY and CDR2 SVGEGT. The CDR3 covers 16 residues. DNA of the CDR3: TGTGGCAGCAGTCGGACAGGGGGCGACTATAATGAAAAACTGTTTTTT. It yields the protein CGSSRTGGDYNEKLFF.

This clonotype was seen repeatedly, ten times or more. The chain combines TRBV12-3 or TRBV12-4 with TRBJ2-2; D not certain. The germline V and J ends were trimmed by 6 bases and 0 bases, with 11 bases remaining between them. There are 15 residues in the CDR3. CDR3 sequence: CASSPEGPNTGELFF. Written as DNA, the CDR3 is TGTGCCAGCAGCCCCGAAGGGCCGAACACCGGGGAGCTGTTTTTT.

This clonotype has a count of ten or more. The chain is built from TRBV11-2 and TRBJ2-7; D could derive from TRBD1 or TRBD2 (5 bases each). Trimming cost V 1 base and J 3 bases, with 13 bases left between them. This CDR3 is 15 amino acids long. CDR1 and CDR2 from the germline V gene are SGHAT and FQNNGV. Here the CDR3 reads CASSLVGTVDYEQYF. The CDR3 nucleotides read TGTGCCAGCAGCTTAGTAGGGACGGTCGACTACGAGCAGTACTTC.

This clonotype was counted at least ten times. The gene calls are TRBV6-1 and TRBJ2-1; 9 bases match TRBD2. Trimming cost V 4 bases and J 5 bases; bases outside gene matches: 3. Germline CDR1 reads MNHNS; CDR2 reads SASEGT. The CDR3 consists of 14 residues. In DNA, the CDR3 is TGTGCCAGCAGTGGACTAGCGGACAACAATGAGCAGTTCTTC. Its protein product is CASSGLADNNEQFF.

This clonotype was recorded at least ten times. The chain combines TRBV30 with TRBJ2-6; 7 bases fit TRBD2. Unmatched junction bases numbered 4, after V lost 5 bases and J lost 3 bases. The germline gives CDR1 GTSNPN, CDR2 SVGIG (reference sequence). The CDR3 runs to 14 residues. The CDR3 region is CAWGRGRGANVLTF. The CDR3 nucleotides are TGTGCCTGGGGGAGGGGTCGTGGGGCCAACGTCCTGACTTTC.

Notes on this clonotype: A much larger clonotype is one base distant, so this may be a read error. V is TRBV20-1 and J is TRBJ1-1; maybe TRBD1 (6 bases). Germline lookup yields CDR1 DFQATT and CDR2 SNEGSKA (reference sequence). Deletions cut 6 bases from V and 4 bases from J, with 18 bases between. The CDR3 totals 14 residues. In DNA form, the CDR3 reads TGCAGTGCAAAGACAGGAGGGAGGGGCACTGAAGCTTTCTTT. Its translation is CSAKTGGRGTEAFF.

In this sample, this clonotype turned up many times. The chain is built from TRBV7-2 and TRBJ2-1, with TRBD2 identical over 7 bases. Germline loops: CDR1 SGHTA, CDR2 FQGNSA. V was pared by 2 bases and J by 3 bases, with 4 bases of the junction left unmatched. This CDR3 has 15 residues. The CDR3 loop is CASSLQQRDYNEQFF. The CDR3 DNA reads as TGTGCCAGCAGCTTACAGCAGCGGGACTACAATGAGCAGTTCTTC. The entire variable domain, with the rest obtained from reference TRBV7-2 and TRBJ2-1, is as follows: GAGVSQSPSNKVTEKGKDVELRCDPISGHTALYWYRQSLGQGLEFLIYFQGNSAPDKSGLPSDRFSAERTGGSVSTLTIQRTQQEDSAVYLCASSLQQRDYNEQFFGPGTRLTVL.

There are a few counts of this clonotype. It may be a read error: a sequence one base away is much more abundant. The chain carries TRBV28 and TRBJ2-3; D might be TRBD2 (6 bases). Germline V CDR1 and CDR2: MDHEN, SYDVKM. V was cut by 5 bases and J by 4 bases, with 10 bases left in between. The CDR3 covers 13 residues. The CDR3 sequence: CASSPSSADTQYF. DNA of the CDR3: TGTGCCAGCAGTCCCTCTAGCGCAGATACGCAGTATTTT.

This clonotype has ten or more counts. This chain uses TRBV5-1 with TRBJ2-3, with 10 bases that match TRBD2. V was pared by 4 bases and J by 5 bases, with 13 bases of the junction left unmatched. Germline CDR1 is SGHRS and CDR2 is YFSETQ. This CDR3 region has 17 residues. The CDR3 reads CASSTPAEAGGQDTQYF. CDR3 nucleotides: TGCGCCAGCAGCACTCCAGCGGAAGCGGGGGGGCAAGATACGCAGTATTTT. The whole variable domain, remainder taken from reference TRBV5-1 and TRBJ2-3, is KAGVTQTPRYLIKTRGQQVTLSCSPISGHRSVSWYQQTPGQGLQFLFEYFSETQRNKGNFPGRFSGRQFSNSRSEMNVSTLELGDSALYLCASSTPAEAGGQDTQYFGPGTRLTVL.

V is TRBV7-9 and J is TRBJ1-3; D remains unclear. This CDR3 is built from 15 residues. V was shortened by 4 bases and J by 4 bases, with 14 bases between the two germline ends. Germline V gene lookup returns CDR1 SEHNR and CDR2 FQNEAQ (reference sequence). CDR3 in DNA: TGTGCCAGCAGCTCCTCTTTCCCGGTGGGAAACACCATATATTTT. Translation gives CASSSSFPVGNTIYF.

This clonotype has a handful of counts. The V gene is TRBV6-1, the J gene TRBJ2-4; D gene unclear. The V end lost 5 bases, the J end lost 1 base, and 9 bases lay between the germline ends. This CDR3 comprises 14 residues. Germline loops: CDR1 MNHNS, CDR2 SASEGT. CDR3 sequence (DNA): TGTGCCAGCAGTCCACGGACGGCCAAAAACATTCAGTACTTC. Protein: CASSPRTAKNIQYF.

This clonotype was observed at least ten times. The J gene is TRBJ2-5, the V gene TRBV2; D possibly corresponds to TRBD2 (5 bases). The CDR3 consists of 13 residues. Germline V gives CDR1 SNHLY, CDR2 FYNNEI. V lost 4 bases and J lost 5, with 11 bases in between. The DNA for the CDR3 is TGTGCCAGCAGTGGGAGGTTTGGCGAGACCCAGTACTTC. This sequence encodes CASSGRFGETQYF. Looking up the rest from reference TRBV2 and TRBJ2-5 gives the full variable domain: EPEVTQTPSHQVTQMGQEVILRCVPISNHLYFYWYRQILGQKVEFLVSFYNNEISEKSEIFDDQFSVERPDGSNFTLKIRSTKLEDSAMYFCASSGRFGETQYFGPGTRLLVL.

This chain links TRBV14 with TRBJ2-1, with D uncertain. Germline assignment: CDR1 SGHDN and CDR2 FVKESK. This CDR3 contains 16 residues. Trimming stripped 0 bases from V and 3 bases from J, with 12 bases between. This CDR3 is CASSQDESFVYNEQFF. The CDR3 DNA reads TGTGCCAGCAGCCAAGACGAGTCCTTCGTCTACAATGAGCAGTTCTTC. Combining the CDR3 with reference TRBV14 and TRBJ2-1 gives the whole variable domain EAGVTQFPSHSVIEKGQTVTLRCDPISGHDNLYWYRRVMGKEIKFLLHFVKESKQDESGMPNNRFLAERTGGTYSTLKVQPAELEDSGVYFCASSQDESFVYNEQFFGPGTRLTVL.

This chain joins TRBV11-2 and TRBJ2-7, with a weak D call TRBD2 (6 bases). The CDR3 consists of 15 residues. Germline values: CDR1 SGHAT, CDR2 FQNNGV. V gave up 0 bases and J gave up 1 base, with 10 bases separating them. The CDR3 sequence: CASSLDGAGSYEQYF. Written as DNA, the CDR3 is TGTGCCAGCAGCTTAGATGGGGCGGGGTCCTACGAGCAGTACTTC.

This clonotype was seen at least ten times. This chain uses TRBV29-1 with TRBJ1-1; 9 bases match TRBD1. The trim removed 7 bases at V and 1 base at J, leaving 4 bases unmatched. Germline V CDR1 and CDR2: SQVTM, ANQGSEA. This CDR3 is built from 13 residues. This chain's CDR3 is CSAKQGANTEAFF. CDR3 bases: TGCAGCGCCAAACAGGGGGCGAACACTGAAGCTTTCTTT.